The clone carrying this T cell receptor (beta chain) was counted only a few times. The target antigen is unknown. The sample originates from a study of glioma-infiltrating T cells after dendritic cell vaccination. Study-level information: Treatment, given 2003 to 2012, was autologous tumor lysate-pulsed dendritic cell vaccination. The study, taken as a whole, reports: TCR clonality showed no direct relationship with survival.

Time point indicated: after dendritic cell vaccination, including at tumor progression/relapse. Generated by immunoSEQ multiplex PCR, the TCRdb table keeps only in-frame clones and is missing some. The sample carries about 94,000 clones, approximately 84% recorded once. The V gene end was trimmed by 5 bases and the J gene end by 3 bases; junction bases not matched to a gene: 6. The CDR3 extends over 15 amino acids. Germline CDR1 is SGHNT and CDR2 is YYREEE (reference sequence). The chain uses TRBV5-4 and TRBJ2-1; TRBD1 matches 9 bases. The TCR sequence derives from a human donor with glioblastoma. The specimen was blood, collected after dendritic cell vaccination. CDR3 in amino acids: CASSRDRASYNEQFF. CDR3 nucleotides: TGTGCCAGCAGTCGGGACAGGGCGAGCTACAATGAGCAGTTCTTC.